This T cell receptor beta chain was sequenced for a study of T cells in Graves' hyperthyroidism and ophthalmopathy. Study background: Peripheral blood was obtained at initial diagnosis, preceding any treatment.

The CDR3 consists of 13 residues. The ends were cut back, 4 bases at V and 7 bases at J, with 13 bases in the middle. Whole-study findings and limits: Most thyroid clonotypes expanded above 0.001 appeared in blood too.

This clonotype was counted between two and nine times. Its specificity is unknown. Uncontrolled infection, other autoimmune disease, pregnancy or lactation led to exclusion. Orbital computed tomography, thyroid ultrasound, serum thyroxine and TRAb, and clinical symptoms together informed the diagnoses. RNA transcripts gave rise to amplified TCR beta CDR3 regions. TCR CDR3 underwent first-round RT-PCR with the HTBI primer set. In TCRdb, the multiplex PCR reads were re-called with MiXCR into one record per CDR3 protein. This sample has hundreds of thousands of distinct CDR3 sequences; about 15% occur once, and the top ten carry about 13%.

The sequence was collected from a man between 18 and 35 years old with Graves' ophthalmopathy. Sequenced: blood. V gene TRBV12-3 or TRBV12-4 combines with J gene TRBJ1-2, with unresolved D. The CDR3 DNA reads as TGTGCCAGCAGTTCCGAAGGCTGGGGTGGCTACACCTTC. Residues: CASSSEGWGGYTF.